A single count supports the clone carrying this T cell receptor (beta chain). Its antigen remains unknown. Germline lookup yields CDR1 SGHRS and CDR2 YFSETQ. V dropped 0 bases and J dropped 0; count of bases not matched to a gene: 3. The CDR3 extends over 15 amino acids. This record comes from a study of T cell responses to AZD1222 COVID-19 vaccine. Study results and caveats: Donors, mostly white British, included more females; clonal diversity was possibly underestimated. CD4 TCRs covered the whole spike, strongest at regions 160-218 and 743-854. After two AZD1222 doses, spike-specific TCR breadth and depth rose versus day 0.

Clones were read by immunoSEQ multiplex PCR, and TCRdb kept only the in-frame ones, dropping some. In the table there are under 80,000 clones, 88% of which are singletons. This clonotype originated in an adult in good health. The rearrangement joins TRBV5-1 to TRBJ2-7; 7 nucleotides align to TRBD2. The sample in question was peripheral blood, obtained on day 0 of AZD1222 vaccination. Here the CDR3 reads CASSLVGGSSYEQYF. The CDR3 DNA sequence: TGCGCCAGCAGCTTGGTTGGCGGGAGCTCCTACGAGCAGTACTTC.